One sample yielded the 19 T cell receptor beta chains listed below, sequenced in a study of T-cell memory formation after mild COVID-19. TCRdb itself ran the 5' RACE reads through MiXCR, one entry per CDR3 protein. The repertoire holds fewer than 600,000 distinct CDR3 sequences, with roughly 22% as singletons. The sample was PBMCs or a T cell subset sorted from them (not recorded which). These receptor sequences come from an adult woman who had mild COVID-19 (a few samples of this study predate the infection). Cell type and time point are not known.

This chain links TRBV12-3 or TRBV12-4 with TRBJ1-6, with 9 nucleotides matching TRBD1. CDR3 size: 15 residues. J lost 14 bases, V lost 3 bases, and 11 bases had no gene match. CDR3 DNA: TGTGCCAGCAGTTTGTGGGGGACAGGGAGCAGAGCCCTCCACTTT. Translation gives CASSLWGTGSRALHF.

This clonotype appeared many times. This chain uses TRBV4-2 with TRBJ2-1; D may be TRBD2 (5 bases). There are 15 residues in the CDR3. Germline loops: CDR1 LGHNA, CDR2 YNFKEQ. V dropped 0 bases and J dropped 1 base, with 7 bases sitting between them. The DNA of the CDR3 is TGTGCCAGCAGCCAAGACCCGGGATCCTACAATGAGCAGTTCTTC. It encodes CASSQDPGSYNEQFF.

This clonotype occurred many times. The CDR3 region is CASSLPPDTQYF. CDR3 in DNA: TGTGCCAGCAGCTTACCTCCAGATACGCAGTATTTT. The V gene is TRBV7-9, the J gene TRBJ2-3; no reliable D call. Germline CDR1 is SEHNR and CDR2 is FQNEAQ (reference sequence). With 2 bases removed from V and 4 bases from J, the gap between germline ends came to 4 bases. The CDR3 sequence is 12 residues long.

The chain couples TRBV5-1 to TRBJ2-5; D gene unclear. The CDR3 covers 13 residues. Germline V gives CDR1 SGHRS, CDR2 YFSETQ. V was pared by 4 bases and J by 1 base, with 8 bases between. CDR3 bases: TGCGCCAGCAGCCGGTCGCCCCAAGAGACCCAGTACTTC. This codes for CASSRSPQETQYF.

The CDR3 loop is CASSLSRGRLYEQYF. CDR3 in DNA: TGTGCCAGCAGTTTAAGCCGCGGCAGACTCTACGAGCAGTACTTC. The V and J genes are TRBV12-3 or TRBV12-4 and TRBJ2-7; D remains unclear. The CDR3 sequence is 15 residues long. V lost 2 bases to trimming and J lost 3 bases, with 14 bases between them.

In its sample, this clonotype was seen once. The V and J genes are TRBV3-1 and TRBJ1-1, with TRBD1 matching over 8 bases. The CDR3 has 15 residues. The germline gives CDR1 LGHDT, CDR2 YNNKEL (reference sequence). J was trimmed by 4 bases and V by 9 bases; bases with no gene match: 13. CDR3 sequence: CASILQGARGTEAFF. CDR3 DNA sequence: TGTGCCAGTATCCTCCAGGGGGCGCGAGGCACTGAAGCTTTCTTT. Supplemented by reference TRBV3-1 and TRBJ1-1, the full variable domain reads DTAVSQTPKYLVTQMGNDKSIKCEQNLGHDTMYWYKQDSKKFLKIMFSYNNKELIINETVPNRFSPKSPDKAHLNLHINSLELGDSAVYFCASILQGARGTEAFFGQGTRLTVV.

This clonotype turned up a few times. This chain joins TRBV29-1 and TRBJ2-1, with D hard to call. CDR1 and CDR2 from the germline V gene are SQVTM and ANQGSEA. The CDR3 length is 13 residues. V shed 3 bases and J shed 0 bases, with 6 bases lying between them. Here the CDR3 DNA reads TGCAGCGTTGATGGTTACTCCTACAATGAGCAGTTCTTC. It encodes CSVDGYSYNEQFF.

This rearrangement joins TRBV6-5 to TRBJ2-7, with TRBD2 as a possible D gene (6 bases). The CDR3 sequence is 16 residues long. CDR1 is MNHEY and CDR2 is SVGAGI in the germline V gene. V shed 7 bases and J shed 0 bases, with 19 bases lying between them. CDR3 sequence reads: CASNERAVLSSYEQYF. The CDR3 nucleotides read TGTGCCAGCAACGAGCGGGCCGTACTGAGCTCCTACGAGCAGTACTTC.

This clonotype was seen a handful of times. The chain joins TRBV6-5 to TRBJ2-1; 11 positions agree with TRBD2. Trimming removed 6 bases from V and 6 bases from J; junction bases left unmatched: 4. CDR3 size: 14 residues. Germline V gene data show CDR1 as MNHEY and CDR2 as SVGAGI. The CDR3 DNA sequence: TGTGCCAGCAGAGGTAGCGGGAGGGCCAATGAGCAGTTCTTC. This translates into CASRGSGRANEQFF.

CDR3 bases: TGCAGCGTTGGTGGGACAGACTATGGCTACACCTTC. Amino acid sequence: CSVGGTDYGYTF. The V and J genes are TRBV29-1 and TRBJ1-2; 7 positions match TRBD1. V gave up 4 bases and J gave up 3 bases; unmatched junction bases: 2. Germline V gene sequence: CDR1 SQVTM, CDR2 ANQGSEA. This CDR3 region has 12 residues.

This clonotype showed up just a few times. V gene TRBV2 combines with J gene TRBJ2-1; 8 bases are shared with TRBD2. CDR3 length: 15 amino acids. Germline V gives CDR1 SNHLY, CDR2 FYNNEI. The ends lost 7 bases at V and 2 bases at J; junction bases unmatched: 7. CDR3: CASKPGLGTYNEQFF. CDR3 DNA: TGTGCCAGCAAGCCGGGACTAGGGACCTACAATGAGCAGTTCTTC.

The chain uses TRBV20-1 and TRBJ2-1, with D maybe TRBD2 (7 bases). The V gene's germline CDR1 is DFQATT and CDR2 SNEGSKA (reference sequence). This CDR3 spans 14 amino acids. V dropped 6 bases and J dropped 1 base, with 13 bases sitting between them. DNA of the CDR3: TGCAGTGCAGGGGGGCGGGGGTCCTACAATGAGCAGTTCTTC. Translated, it gives CSAGGRGSYNEQFF.

The V and J genes are TRBV7-3 and TRBJ1-2; D gene uncertain. The CDR3 runs to 16 residues. Germline CDR1 SGHTA, CDR2 FQGTGA. V lost 5 bases and J 7 bases, leaving 23 bases between the germline ends. For the CDR3, the DNA is TGTGCCAGCAGCCCAGGTCAGACTTCCAGGACGAGTGGCTACACCTTC. Protein: CASSPGQTSRTSGYTF.

This sequence joins TRBV2 and TRBJ2-3, with D tentatively TRBD1 or TRBD2 (5 bases each). The CDR3 has 13 residues. With 3 bases removed from V and 4 bases from J, the gap between germline ends came to 8 bases. Germline CDR1 reads SNHLY; CDR2 reads FYNNEI. CDR3 residues: CASSDGTPDTQYF. As DNA, the CDR3 is TGTGCCAGCAGTGACGGGACCCCAGATACGCAGTATTTT.

This clonotype was seen only a few times. The chain links TRBV5-1 to TRBJ2-3; possible D gene TRBD1, 6 bases. CDR3 size: 12 residues. Trimming cost V 4 bases and J 10 bases, with 13 bases left between them. Germline V gene data show CDR1 as SGHRS and CDR2 as YFSETQ. In DNA, the CDR3 is TGCGCCAGCAGCAGCGACAGGACGGCGCAGTATTTT. This translates into CASSSDRTAQYF.

This clonotype has a handful of counts. The chain combines TRBV6-6 with TRBJ1-6, with a tentative D call TRBD1 (5 bases). Trimming removed 6 bases at V and 6 bases at J, with 9 bases between. This CDR3 has 13 amino acids. The V gene's germline CDR1 is MNHNY and CDR2 SVGAGI (reference sequence). As DNA, the CDR3 is TGTGCCAGCAGGGGACGGTTTAATTCACCCCTCCACTTT. Encoded protein: CASRGRFNSPLHF.

This clonotype has a count of ten or more. The J gene is TRBJ1-5, the V gene TRBV7-2; 7 bases map to TRBD1. Germline V gene lookup returns CDR1 SGHTA and CDR2 FQGNSA. This CDR3 has 14 residues. Trimming took 5 bases from V and 7 from J; bases not matched to a gene: 8. The DNA for the CDR3 is TGTGCCAGCAGCCCACATGCAGGGGGGCAGCCCCAGCATTTT. Protein product: CASSPHAGGQPQHF.

The V call is TRBV4-2, the J call TRBJ2-1; 11 nucleotides match TRBD2. The V gene end was trimmed by 7 bases and the J gene end by 8 bases; junction bases not matched to a gene: 10. The CDR3 loop spans 15 amino acids. Per germline, CDR1 LGHNA and CDR2 YNFKEQ. The CDR3 DNA reads TGTGCCAGCAACATAGCGGGGGGGCCTCAGGATGAGCAGTTCTTC. Translating it yields CASNIAGGPQDEQFF.

The chain uses TRBV18 and TRBJ2-3; D possibly corresponds to TRBD2 (6 bases). V lost 1 base to trimming and J lost 2 bases, with 19 bases between them. The germline V gene encodes CDR1 KGHSH and CDR2 LQKENI. The CDR3 loop spans 18 amino acids. This CDR3 is CASSPQGLGWAVTDTQYF. CDR3 DNA sequence: TGTGCCAGCTCACCACAGGGACTCGGTTGGGCCGTCACAGATACGCAGTATTTT.